This entry features one T cell receptor beta chain sequence. Its cognate antigen is unknown. The sample originates from a study of T-cell memory formation after mild COVID-19. Study findings and constraints: CD4+ contracting clones were found mainly in CM and EM, and CD8+ ones in EMRA.

Barcoded TCR alpha and TCR beta cDNA libraries with UMIs came from 5'RACE using constant-segment primers. MiXCR was run by TCRdb on the 5' RACE reads, yielding one entry per CDR3 protein. Among about 350,000 distinct CDR3 sequences listed, about 13% were seen once. Trimming removed 3 bases at V and 4 bases at J, with 15 bases between. The CDR3 runs to 15 residues. This TCR came from a man aged 18 to 30 who had mild COVID-19 (a few samples of this study predate the infection). Cell type and time point are not known. The V gene is TRBV12-3 or TRBV12-4, the J gene TRBJ1-1; D perhaps matches TRBD1 (5 bases). The source material was PBMCs or a T cell subset sorted from them (not recorded which). CDR3 nucleotide sequence: TGTGCCAGCAGTTTTTACGGAGGCGGGGGCACTGAAGCTTTCTTT. It translates to CASSFYGGGGTEAFF.